Presented here are 12 T cell receptor beta chains from one specimen sequenced in a study of PD-1 blockade in classical Hodgkin lymphoma. Repertoires were generated with immunoSEQ multiplex PCR, while TCRdb's copy carries only in-frame clones and drops some. Of around 19,000 clones listed, approximately 80% are singletons. Time point meaning: cycle 4 day 1 (C4D1), after five to seven weeks of nivolumab. With no exception, relapse followed autologous stem cell transplantation in all patients, and brentuximab vedotin exposure varied. The sample was peripheral blood mononuclear cells (PBMCs), taken before the fourth cycle of nivolumab. These receptors were obtained from a human donor with classical Hodgkin lymphoma.

The chain is built from TRBV10-2 and TRBJ2-7; possible D gene TRBD1, 5 bases. The V gene's germline CDR1 is WSHSY and CDR2 SAAADI. This CDR3 is built from 13 residues. The germline V and J ends were trimmed by 5 bases and 5 bases, with 13 bases remaining between them. CDR3 nucleotides: TGCGCCAGCAGTCCTGGGGCGACAAACGAGCAGTACTTC. Translation gives CASSPGATNEQYF.

This chain uses TRBV4-1 with TRBJ2-1, with TRBD2 identical over 10 bases. The length of the CDR3 is 17 residues. V was clipped by 4 bases and J by 3 bases; unmatched bases: 9. Germline loops: CDR1 MGHRA, CDR2 YSYEKL. CDR3 sequence: CASSPRSGRGYYNEQFF. CDR3 DNA sequence: TGCGCCAGCAGCCCCCGAAGCGGGAGGGGGTACTACAATGAGCAGTTCTTC.

V gene TRBV7-9 combines with J gene TRBJ2-4; tentatively, D is TRBD1 (6 bases). The CDR3 has 16 amino acids. V was shortened by 5 bases and J by 5 bases, with 19 bases between the two germline ends. Germline values: CDR1 SEHNR, CDR2 FQNEAQ (reference sequence). The CDR3 DNA reads as TGTGCCAGCAGCCAAACCAGGGGCCATGAGGAAAACATTCAGTACTTC. Protein sequence: CASSQTRGHEENIQYF.

This clone was observed once. The chain links TRBV5-1 to TRBJ1-1; D unresolved. Trimming pared 0 bases from V and 1 base from J, leaving 7 bases between. In germline, CDR1 is SGHRS, CDR2 YFSETQ. This CDR3 is built from 14 residues. The CDR3: CASSLARQNTEAFF. The CDR3 region has the DNA TGCGCCAGCAGCTTGGCGAGGCAGAACACTGAAGCTTTCTTT. The full variable domain, completed using reference TRBV5-1 and TRBJ1-1, is KAGVTQTPRYLIKTRGQQVTLSCSPISGHRSVSWYQQTPGQGLQFLFEYFSETQRNKGNFPGRFSGRQFSNSRSEMNVSTLELGDSALYLCASSLARQNTEAFFGQGTRLTVV.

The chain carries TRBV13 and TRBJ2-3, with TRBD1 matching over 8 bases. The CDR3 is 17 residues long. Trimming took 2 bases from V and 2 from J; bases not matched to a gene: 9. Germline V gene sequence: CDR1 PRHDT, CDR2 FYEKMQ (reference sequence). The CDR3 loop is CASSLFEDRDFTDTQYF. CDR3 nucleotides: TGTGCCAGCAGCTTATTTGAGGACAGGGACTTCACAGATACGCAGTATTTT.

As regards this clone: The identical CDR3 is also encoded by other nucleotide sequences in the sample. V gene TRBV27 combines with J gene TRBJ2-7; 8 bases agree with TRBD2. Trimming at V came to 5 bases and at J to 3 bases, leaving 6 bases not matched to a gene. Per the germline V gene, CDR1 is MNHEY and CDR2 is SMNVEV (reference sequence). The CDR3 consists of 14 residues. The CDR3 coding sequence is TGTGCCAGCAGTCCCCCGGGGGGGCTCTACGAGCAGTACTTC. Its protein product is CASSPPGGLYEQYF.

CDR3 amino acids: CASSVNYGYTF. DNA of the CDR3: TGTGCCAGCAGCGTCAACTATGGCTACACCTTC. The rearrangement uses TRBV9 and TRBJ1-2; no firm D call. The CDR3 sequence is 11 residues long. CDR1 is SGDLS, CDR2 YYNGEE, per germline. V was clipped by 2 bases and J by 2 bases, with 1 base between them.

The chain couples TRBV10-3 to TRBJ1-1, with D tentatively TRBD1 (5 bases). V was clipped by 1 base and J by 10 bases, with 13 bases between them. The CDR3 is made up of 13 amino acids. Germline CDR1 reads ENHRY; CDR2 reads SYGVKD. The DNA of the CDR3 is TGTGCCATCAGTGAGTATTCCGGGACGGGAGCTTTCTTT. It is translated as CAISEYSGTGAFF.

As for this clone: Other DNA sequences of this sample code for an identical CDR3. The rearrangement uses TRBV18 and TRBJ2-3; possibly TRBD2 for D (5 bases). CDR1 KGHSH and CDR2 LQKENI come from the germline V gene. CDR3 size: 15 residues. Trimming removed 8 bases from V and 0 bases from J, with 15 bases in between. The CDR3 nucleotides are TGTGCCAGCGATACTGGGAGCGGCAGCACAGATACGCAGTATTTT. Its translation: CASDTGSGSTDTQYF.

The chain couples TRBV5-1 to TRBJ2-3; 9 bases match TRBD1. The V and J ends lost 4 bases and 0 bases, in that order; junction bases with no gene match: 9. Per germline, CDR1 SGHRS and CDR2 YFSETQ. The CDR3 sequence is 17 residues long. CDR3 in DNA: TGCGCCAGCAGCCAGACGACAGGGGGTCGTAGCACAGATACGCAGTATTTT. Translation gives CASSQTTGGRSTDTQYF.

The gene calls are TRBV7-3 and TRBJ2-5; TRBD2 matches at 14 bases. Germline assignment: CDR1 SGHTA and CDR2 FQGTGA. The ends lost 5 bases at V and 4 bases at J; junction bases unmatched: 6. The CDR3 runs 16 residues. The DNA for the CDR3 is TGTGCCAGCAGCCCGGGACTAGCGGGAGCTCCAGAGACCCAGTACTTC. Translated, it gives CASSPGLAGAPETQYF.

The J gene is TRBJ2-5, the V gene TRBV28; D remains unclear. Germline CDR1 reads MDHEN; CDR2 reads SYDVKM. The length of the CDR3 is 15 residues. V dropped 5 bases and J dropped 4 bases, with 17 bases sitting between them. The CDR3 protein is CASSPNKGARETQYF. The CDR3 bases are TGTGCCAGCAGTCCTAATAAGGGCGCCCGAGAGACCCAGTACTTC.